Below are 22 T cell receptor beta chains sequenced from a single sample in a study of OX40 agonist ivuxolimab in advanced cancers. Only in-frame clones appear in the TCRdb table, and some are missing; sequencing was by immunoSEQ multiplex PCR. The sample yields tens of thousands of clones, around 85% seen once. Material: CD4+ or CD8+ T cells sorted from blood, obtained in a trial of the OX40 agonist ivuxolimab. The receptors shown here come from an adult with an advanced solid tumor such as melanoma, head and neck, liver or kidney cancer.

A single count supports this clone. The chain is built from TRBV27 and TRBJ2-7; D may be TRBD1 or TRBD2 (5 bases each). V dropped 5 bases and J dropped 4 bases, with 21 bases sitting between them. CDR1 is MNHEY and CDR2 is SMNVEV in the germline V gene (reference sequence). CDR3 size: 16 residues. CDR3 in amino acids: CASSPITRDAQYEQYF. CDR3 DNA: TGTGCCAGCAGTCCGATAACAAGGGACGCCCAGTACGAGCAGTACTTC.

This CDR3 is CASSPLREYEQYF. Written as DNA, the CDR3 is TGTGCCAGCAGCCCTCTACGGGAGTATGAGCAGTACTTC. The chain recombines TRBV27 with TRBJ2-7, with a weak D call TRBD2 (6 bases). Germline V CDR1 and CDR2: MNHEY, SMNVEV (reference sequence). V was clipped by 6 bases and J by 7 bases, with 16 bases between them. The CDR3 sequence is 13 residues long.

Of note for this clone: A read error may produce the germline difference seen at one junction end. The gene calls are TRBV10-2 and TRBJ1-4, with 8 bases lining up with TRBD1. Per germline, CDR1 WSHSY and CDR2 SAAADI. The CDR3 length is 15 residues. This chain's CDR3 is CASSSSGTGREKLFF. In nucleotides, the CDR3 is TGTGCCAGCAGTTCCTCCGGGACAGGAAGGGAAAAACTGTTTTTT.

The chain employs TRBV28 and TRBJ1-4; 7 bases are a match to TRBD1. The CDR3 covers 14 residues. Germline V gene data show CDR1 as MDHEN and CDR2 as SYDVKM. The CDR3, as DNA: TGTGCAACCTCAGGGGGGGGCCGGATTGAAAAACTGTTTTTT. It translates to CATSGGGRIEKLFF.

The chain joins TRBV5-1 to TRBJ2-5, with 8 bases identical to TRBD1. The tail of the sequence fits TRBJ2-7 better, so the J call may be wrong. The CDR3 contains 13 residues. The germline gives CDR1 SGHRS, CDR2 YFSETQ. The CDR3 DNA reads as TGCGCCAGTGGAGGACAGGGCGCCTACGAGCAGTACTTC. As protein: CASGGQGAYEQYF.

This clone was detected only once. This chain links TRBV9 with TRBJ2-1; 8 bases are a match to TRBD1. The CDR3 length is 15 residues. CDR1 and CDR2 (germline): SGDLS, YYNGEE. The ends lost 6 bases at V and 6 bases at J; junction bases unmatched: 11. The CDR3 nucleotides are TGTGCCAGCAAGCAGGGGGCCGAGTGGGGCAATGAGCAGTTCTTC. Amino acid sequence: CASKQGAEWGNEQFF.

The chain couples TRBV7-9 to TRBJ2-3; possibly TRBD1 for D (6 bases). Trimming removed 4 bases at V and 0 bases at J, with 20 bases between. The germline CDR1 and CDR2 sequences are SEHNR and FQNEAQ (reference sequence). There are 18 residues in the CDR3. The CDR3, as DNA: TGTGCCAGCAGCTCCCCGACAGGCCAAAGCTCTAGCACAGATACGCAGTATTTT. It is translated as CASSSPTGQSSSTDTQYF. Looking up the rest from reference TRBV7-9 and TRBJ2-3 gives the full variable domain: DTGVSQNPRHKITKRGQNVTFRCDPISEHNRLYWYRQTLGQGPEFLTYFQNEAQLEKSRLLSDRFSAERPKGSFSTLEIQRTEQGDSAMYLCASSSPTGQSSSTDTQYFGPGTRLTVL.

The chain employs TRBV5-1 and TRBJ2-2; 8 bases fit TRBD2. This CDR3 spans 16 amino acids. Germline CDR1 SGHRS, CDR2 YFSETQ. The V and J ends lost 4 bases and 5 bases, in that order; junction bases with no gene match: 10. The CDR3 DNA reads TGCGCCAGCAGCCCCCGGGGGGGCGCGGGGACCGGGGAGCTGTTTTTT. This translates into CASSPRGGAGTGELFF.

The chain has TRBV30 and TRBJ2-7; 7 positions match TRBD2. CDR1 is GTSNPN and CDR2 is SVGIG in the germline V gene (reference sequence). V was clipped by 2 bases and J by 0 bases; unmatched bases: 4. This CDR3 has 14 amino acids. The DNA of the CDR3 is TGTGCCTGGAGTTGGGGGGGGACCTCCTACGAGCAGTACTTC. Translation gives CAWSWGGTSYEQYF.

The gene calls are TRBV28 and TRBJ2-7; D possibly corresponds to TRBD2 (5 bases). The length of the CDR3 is 13 residues. Germline assignment: CDR1 MDHEN and CDR2 SYDVKM. Trimming removed 7 bases from V and 2 bases from J, with 12 bases in between. The CDR3 loop reads CASINGRPYEQYF. For the CDR3, the DNA is TGTGCCAGCATCAATGGGAGACCCTACGAGCAGTACTTC.

V and J are TRBV28 and TRBJ2-5; 7 positions agree with TRBD1. The CDR3 has 17 amino acids. V shed 3 bases and J 4 bases; nucleotides not matched to a gene: 14. The V gene's germline CDR1 is MDHEN and CDR2 SYDVKM. CDR3 region: CASSFLEGAPWAETQYF. The CDR3 coding sequence is TGTGCCAGCAGTTTTCTTGAGGGGGCGCCCTGGGCAGAGACCCAGTACTTC.

This clone was seen more than once but under ten times. The chain joins TRBV2 to TRBJ1-4; D unclear. CDR3 length equals 15 residues. Germline lookup yields CDR1 SNHLY and CDR2 FYNNEI. Trimming took off 6 bases at V and 3 bases at J, with 14 bases between the two ends. The CDR3 nucleotides are TGTGCCAGCAGCCCCAACGGTGGGCCTAATGAAAAACTGTTTTTT. Its protein product is CASSPNGGPNEKLFF.

V gene TRBV30 combines with J gene TRBJ1-1, with D hard to call. The CDR3 loop spans 15 amino acids. The V end was cut by 2 bases, the J end by 0 bases, with 13 bases between. Germline V gives CDR1 GTSNPN, CDR2 SVGIG (reference sequence). The CDR3 DNA follows: TGTGCCTGGAGTTTTCCCACAGTCCTGAACACTGAAGCTTTCTTT. This sequence encodes CAWSFPTVLNTEAFF.

Only one count was recorded for this clone. The CDR3 loop is CASSPNTDTQYF. The CDR3 DNA reads TGTGCCAGCAGCCCCAACACAGATACGCAGTATTTT. The chain recombines TRBV13 with TRBJ2-3; D not certain. The CDR3 is 12 amino acids. CDR1 is PRHDT, CDR2 FYEKMQ, per germline (reference sequence). Trimming cost V 5 bases and J 2 bases, with 5 bases left between them.

The chain combines TRBV6-1 with TRBJ1-4; no clear D. The CDR3 length is 15 residues. With 2 bases removed from V and 0 bases from J, the gap between germline ends came to 7 bases. Germline assignment: CDR1 MNHNS and CDR2 SASEGT. CDR3 bases: TGTGCCAGCAGTGAATACGGGGCAACTAATGAAAAACTGTTTTTT. Protein: CASSEYGATNEKLFF.

This sequence joins TRBV7-3 and TRBJ2-5; 9 bases line up with TRBD2. This CDR3 has 15 residues. Germline V gene lookup returns CDR1 SGHTA and CDR2 FQGTGA. V was clipped by 4 bases and J by 5 bases; unmatched bases: 8. In DNA form, the CDR3 reads TGTGCCAGCAGCTCCCGAGCTAGCGGGAAGGAGACCCAGTACTTC. Protein sequence: CASSSRASGKETQYF.

The chain has TRBV27 and TRBJ2-1; no definite D call. Germline CDR1 is MNHEY and CDR2 is SMNVEV (reference sequence). Between the trimmed V and J ends, which lost 7 bases and 8 bases, there was a span of 15 bases. This CDR3 comprises 13 residues. The CDR3 sequence: CASTHGFRDEQFF. For the CDR3, the DNA is TGTGCCAGCACTCACGGGTTTCGCGATGAGCAGTTCTTC.

The chain links TRBV6-5 to TRBJ1-4, with D tentatively TRBD1 (6 bases). The V and J ends lost 5 bases and 7 bases respectively, with 14 bases between them. CDR1 is MNHEY, CDR2 SVGAGI, per germline. The CDR3 contains 14 residues. This CDR3 reads CASSPTGGGEKLFF. The CDR3 DNA sequence: TGTGCCAGCAGTCCCACGGGAGGGGGTGAAAAACTGTTTTTT.

The chain carries TRBV6-1 and TRBJ2-1; the D gene is possibly TRBD2 (5 bases). CDR1 and CDR2 from the germline V gene are MNHNS and SASEGT. Trimming left V 4 bases short and J 5 bases short, with 15 bases between. This CDR3 comprises 15 residues. CDR3 in DNA: TGTGCCAGCAGTGGGAGGACTGTCACCAACAATGAGCAGTTCTTC. Translation: CASSGRTVTNNEQFF.

This chain connects TRBV2 to TRBJ2-3; 8 bases line up with TRBD2. The CDR3 totals 15 residues. Germline V CDR1 and CDR2: SNHLY, FYNNEI. J gave up 2 bases and V 7 bases, and 8 bases lay outside the gene matches. CDR3 protein: CASTFQGLDTDTQYF. In nucleotides, the CDR3 is TGTGCCAGCACGTTTCAGGGACTAGACACAGATACGCAGTATTTT.

The chain uses TRBV28 and TRBJ1-4; the D is unclear. V was cut by 2 bases and J by 0 bases, with 4 bases left in between. Per the germline V gene, CDR1 is MDHEN and CDR2 is SYDVKM. The CDR3 loop spans 14 amino acids. The CDR3 sequence: CASSLITTNEKLFF. As DNA, the CDR3 is TGTGCCAGCAGTTTAATCACAACTAATGAAAAACTGTTTTTT.

The V call is TRBV19, the J call TRBJ2-6; D might be TRBD2 (6 bases). Germline V gene sequence: CDR1 LNHDA, CDR2 SQIVND (reference sequence). Between the trimmed V and J ends, which lost 5 bases and 2 bases, there was a span of 16 bases. This CDR3 is 17 amino acids long. This CDR3 is CASSPREWRAGANVLTF. The CDR3 region has the DNA TGTGCCAGTAGTCCTCGGGAGTGGAGAGCTGGGGCCAACGTCCTGACTTTC. Using reference TRBV19 and TRBJ2-6 for the parts outside the CDR3, the full variable domain is DGGITQSPKYLFRKEGQNVTLSCEQNLNHDAMYWYRQDPGQGLRLIYYSQIVNDFQKGDIAEGYSVSREKKESFPLTVTSAQKNPTAFYLCASSPREWRAGANVLTFGAGSRLTVL.